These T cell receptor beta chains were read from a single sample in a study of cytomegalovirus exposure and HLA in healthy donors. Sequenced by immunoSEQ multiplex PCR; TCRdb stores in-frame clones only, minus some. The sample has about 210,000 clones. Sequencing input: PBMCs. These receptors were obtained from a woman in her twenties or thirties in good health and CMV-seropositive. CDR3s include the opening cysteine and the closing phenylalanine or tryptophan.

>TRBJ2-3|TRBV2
CASSDGGASETDTQYF
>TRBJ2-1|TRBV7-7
CASSLGGSGSYNEQFF
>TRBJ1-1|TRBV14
CASSQQGNTEAFF
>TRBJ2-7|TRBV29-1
CSVHDRGSYEQYF
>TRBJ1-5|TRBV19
CASSIRDRDGNQPQHF
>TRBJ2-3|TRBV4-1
CASSQGRQTSDTQYF
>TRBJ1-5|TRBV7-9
CASTLGNQPQHF
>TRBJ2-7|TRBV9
CASSRTGGFDEQYF
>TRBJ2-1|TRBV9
CASSRGLAGFSSYNEQFF
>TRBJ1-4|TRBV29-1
CSVGRDSNEKLFF
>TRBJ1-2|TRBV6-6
CASKSGVPDYGYTF
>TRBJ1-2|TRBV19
CASRPTGRGYGYTF
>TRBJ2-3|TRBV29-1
CSVGVGTGTDTQYF
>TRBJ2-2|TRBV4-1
CASSPRTENTGELFF
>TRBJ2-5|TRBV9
CASSALAGGETQYF
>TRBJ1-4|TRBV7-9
CASSLATGGANEKLFF
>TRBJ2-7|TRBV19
CASSLRGPGEQYF
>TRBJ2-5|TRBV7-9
CASSSGDTAQYF
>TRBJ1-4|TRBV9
CASSGEEGNREKLFF
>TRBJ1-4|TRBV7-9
CASTLQRGGGTNEKLFF
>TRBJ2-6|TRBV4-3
CASSPRDKSSGANVLTF
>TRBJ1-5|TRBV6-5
CASRKVGGGNQPQHF
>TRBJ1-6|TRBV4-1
CASSQGRGRKDSPLHF
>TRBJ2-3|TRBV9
CASSKSGTSGGGTDTQYF
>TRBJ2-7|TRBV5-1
CASSLALAGQGEQYF
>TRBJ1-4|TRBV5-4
CASSWDRGTNEKLFF
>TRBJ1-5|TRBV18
CASSPVSGGNQPQHF
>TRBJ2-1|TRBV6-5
CASSYAGTYNEQFF
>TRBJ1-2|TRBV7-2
CASSLEGGAGYTF